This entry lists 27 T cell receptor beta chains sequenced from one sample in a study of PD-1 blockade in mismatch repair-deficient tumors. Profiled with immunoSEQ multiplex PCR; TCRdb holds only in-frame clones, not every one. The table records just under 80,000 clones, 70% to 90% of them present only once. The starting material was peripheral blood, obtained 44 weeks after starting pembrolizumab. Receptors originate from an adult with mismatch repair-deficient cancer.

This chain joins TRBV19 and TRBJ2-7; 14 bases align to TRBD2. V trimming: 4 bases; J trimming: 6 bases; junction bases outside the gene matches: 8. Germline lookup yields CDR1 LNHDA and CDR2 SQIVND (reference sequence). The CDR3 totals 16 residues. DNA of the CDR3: TGTGCCAGTAGTAGGCGTTTGACTAGCGGGAGGGGCGAGCAGTACTTC. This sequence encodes CASSRRLTSGRGEQYF. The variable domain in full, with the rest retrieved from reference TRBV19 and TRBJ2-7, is DGGITQSPKYLFRKEGQNVTLSCEQNLNHDAMYWYRQDPGQGLRLIYYSQIVNDFQKGDIAEGYSVSREKKESFPLTVTSAQKNPTAFYLCASSRRLTSGRGEQYFGPGTRLTVT.

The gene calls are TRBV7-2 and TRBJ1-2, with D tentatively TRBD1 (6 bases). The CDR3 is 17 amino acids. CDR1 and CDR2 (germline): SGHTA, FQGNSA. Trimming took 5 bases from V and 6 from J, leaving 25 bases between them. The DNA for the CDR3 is TGTGCCAGCAGCCTTACATCGAGGGGGACCGCGGGGCATGGCTACACCTTC. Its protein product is CASSLTSRGTAGHGYTF.

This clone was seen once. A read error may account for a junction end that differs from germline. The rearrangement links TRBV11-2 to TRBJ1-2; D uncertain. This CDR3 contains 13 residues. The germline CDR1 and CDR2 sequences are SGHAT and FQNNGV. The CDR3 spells CASSQHAMGGYTF. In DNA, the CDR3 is TGCGCCAGCAGCCAACATGCTATGGGTGGCTACACCTTC.

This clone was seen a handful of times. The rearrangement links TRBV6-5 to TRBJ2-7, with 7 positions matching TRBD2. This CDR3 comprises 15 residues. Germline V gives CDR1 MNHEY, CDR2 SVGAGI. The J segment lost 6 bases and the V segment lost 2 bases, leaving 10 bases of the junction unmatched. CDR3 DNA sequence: TGTGCCAGCAGTTACCGGCTAGCGGAAACCTCCGAGCAGTACTTC. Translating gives CASSYRLAETSEQYF.

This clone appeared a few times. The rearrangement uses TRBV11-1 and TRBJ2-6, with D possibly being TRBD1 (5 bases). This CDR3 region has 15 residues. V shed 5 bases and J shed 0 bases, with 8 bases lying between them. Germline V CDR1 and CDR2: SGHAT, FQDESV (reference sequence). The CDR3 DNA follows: TGTGCCAGCAGCCGACAGAGCTCTGGGGCCAACGTCCTGACTTTC. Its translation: CASSRQSSGANVLTF.

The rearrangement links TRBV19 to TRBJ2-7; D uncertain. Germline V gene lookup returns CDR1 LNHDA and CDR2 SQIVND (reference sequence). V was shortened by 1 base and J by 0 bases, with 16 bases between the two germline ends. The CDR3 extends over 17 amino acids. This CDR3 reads CASSIVGSGGSSYEQYF. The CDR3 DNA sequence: TGTGCCAGTAGTATAGTTGGGTCTGGCGGCAGCTCCTACGAGCAGTACTTC.

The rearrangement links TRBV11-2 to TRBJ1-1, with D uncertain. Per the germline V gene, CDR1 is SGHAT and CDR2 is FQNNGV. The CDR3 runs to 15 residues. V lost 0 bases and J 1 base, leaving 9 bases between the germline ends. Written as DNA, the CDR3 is TGTGCCAGCAGCTTAGATCTACAGAAGAACACTGAAGCTTTCTTT. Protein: CASSLDLQKNTEAFF.

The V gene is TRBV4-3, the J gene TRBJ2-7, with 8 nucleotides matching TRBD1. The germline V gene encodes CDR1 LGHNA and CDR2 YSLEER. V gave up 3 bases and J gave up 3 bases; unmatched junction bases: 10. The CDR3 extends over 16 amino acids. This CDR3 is CASSQIVGQGFYEQYF. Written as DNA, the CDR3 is TGCGCCAGCAGCCAGATAGTCGGACAGGGATTCTACGAGCAGTACTTC.

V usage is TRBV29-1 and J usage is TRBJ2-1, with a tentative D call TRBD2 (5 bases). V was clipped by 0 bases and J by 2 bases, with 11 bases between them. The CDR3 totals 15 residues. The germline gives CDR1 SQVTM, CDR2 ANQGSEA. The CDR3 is CSVEDPTGTYNEQFF. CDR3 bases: TGCAGCGTTGAAGATCCGACCGGGACCTACAATGAGCAGTTCTTC.

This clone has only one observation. CDR3: CASSLARYREGPYEQYF. The CDR3 DNA is TGCGCCAGCAGCTTGGCCCGATATCGGGAGGGGCCCTACGAGCAGTACTTC. This rearrangement joins TRBV5-1 to TRBJ2-7, with 8 positions matching TRBD2. Per the germline V gene, CDR1 is SGHRS and CDR2 is YFSETQ. The length of the CDR3 is 17 residues. With V trimmed by 0 bases and J by 2 bases, 10 bases remained unmatched.

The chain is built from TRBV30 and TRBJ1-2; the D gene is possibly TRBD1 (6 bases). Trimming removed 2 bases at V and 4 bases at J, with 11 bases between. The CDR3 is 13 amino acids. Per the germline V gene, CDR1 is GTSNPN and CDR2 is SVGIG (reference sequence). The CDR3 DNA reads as TGTGCCTGGAGTCCCGGGGGCGGCTATGGCTACACCTTC. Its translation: CAWSPGGGYGYTF.

The CDR3 protein is CASSQVGSPNYGYTF. The DNA of the CDR3 is TGCGCCAGCAGTCAAGTCGGCAGTCCTAACTATGGCTACACCTTC. The V gene is TRBV10-2, the J gene TRBJ1-2; D uncertain. Trimming stripped 5 bases from V and 0 bases from J, with 13 bases between. This CDR3 spans 15 amino acids. Germline lookup yields CDR1 WSHSY and CDR2 SAAADI.

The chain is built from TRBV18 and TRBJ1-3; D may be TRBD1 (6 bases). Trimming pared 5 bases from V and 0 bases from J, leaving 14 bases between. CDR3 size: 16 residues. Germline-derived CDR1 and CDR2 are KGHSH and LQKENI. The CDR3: CASSEPGQTSGNTIYF. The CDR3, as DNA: TGTGCCAGCTCAGAACCCGGACAGACCTCTGGAAACACCATATATTTT.

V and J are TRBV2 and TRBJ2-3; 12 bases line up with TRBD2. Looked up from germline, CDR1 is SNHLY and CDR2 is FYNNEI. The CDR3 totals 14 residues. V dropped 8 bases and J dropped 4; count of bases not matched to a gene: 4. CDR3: CASGSSGRADTQYF. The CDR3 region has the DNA TGTGCCAGCGGCTCTAGCGGGAGGGCAGATACGCAGTATTTT.

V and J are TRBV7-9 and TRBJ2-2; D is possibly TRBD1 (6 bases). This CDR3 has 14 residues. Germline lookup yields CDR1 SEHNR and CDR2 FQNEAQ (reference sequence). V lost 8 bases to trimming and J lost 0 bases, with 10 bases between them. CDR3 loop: CASGQTANTGELFF. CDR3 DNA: TGTGCCAGCGGACAGACGGCGAACACCGGGGAGCTGTTTTTT.

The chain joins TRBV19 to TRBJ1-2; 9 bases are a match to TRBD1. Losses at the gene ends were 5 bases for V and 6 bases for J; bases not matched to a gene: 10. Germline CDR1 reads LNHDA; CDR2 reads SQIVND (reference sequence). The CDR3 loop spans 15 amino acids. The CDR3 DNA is TGTGCCAGTAGTCCGGACAGGGGAAAGATAAATGGCTACACCTTC. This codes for CASSPDRGKINGYTF.

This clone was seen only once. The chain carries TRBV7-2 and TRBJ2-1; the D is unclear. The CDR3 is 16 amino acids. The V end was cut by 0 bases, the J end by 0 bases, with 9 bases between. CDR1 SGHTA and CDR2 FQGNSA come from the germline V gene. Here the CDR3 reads CASSLAGPSSYNEQFF. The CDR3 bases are TGTGCCAGCAGCTTAGCCGGGCCGAGCTCCTACAATGAGCAGTTCTTC.

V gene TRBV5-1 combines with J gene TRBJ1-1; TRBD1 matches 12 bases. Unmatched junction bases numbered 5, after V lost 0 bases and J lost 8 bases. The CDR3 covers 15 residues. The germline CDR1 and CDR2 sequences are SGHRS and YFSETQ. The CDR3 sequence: CASSLGRDRGLEAFF. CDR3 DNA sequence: TGCGCCAGCAGCTTGGGCCGGGACAGGGGGCTGGAAGCTTTCTTT.

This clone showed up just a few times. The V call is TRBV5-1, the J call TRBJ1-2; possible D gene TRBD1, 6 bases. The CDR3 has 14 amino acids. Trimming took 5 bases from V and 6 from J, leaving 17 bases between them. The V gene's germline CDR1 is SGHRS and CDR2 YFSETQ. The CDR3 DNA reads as TGCGCCAGCAGACCCCCTGGACAGTCGGATGGCTACACCTTC. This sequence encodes CASRPPGQSDGYTF. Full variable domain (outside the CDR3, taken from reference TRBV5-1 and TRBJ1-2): KAGVTQTPRYLIKTRGQQVTLSCSPISGHRSVSWYQQTPGQGLQFLFEYFSETQRNKGNFPGRFSGRQFSNSRSEMNVSTLELGDSALYLCASRPPGQSDGYTFGSGTRLTVV.

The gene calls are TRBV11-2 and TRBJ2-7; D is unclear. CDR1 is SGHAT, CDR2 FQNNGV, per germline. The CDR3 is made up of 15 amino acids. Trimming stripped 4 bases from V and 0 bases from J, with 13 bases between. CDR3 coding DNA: TGTGCCAGCAGCTCCAGTTTTTCTTTCTCCTACGAGCAGTACTTC. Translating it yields CASSSSFSFSYEQYF.

CDR3 coding DNA: TGCGCCAGCAGCTTTAGGCGGCCCTCCTACAATGAGCAGTTCTTC. Translation gives CASSFRRPSYNEQFF. The V gene is TRBV5-1, the J gene TRBJ2-1; D gene unclear. V was cut by 2 bases and J by 0 bases, with 9 bases left in between. The CDR3 length is 15 residues. In germline, CDR1 is SGHRS, CDR2 YFSETQ.

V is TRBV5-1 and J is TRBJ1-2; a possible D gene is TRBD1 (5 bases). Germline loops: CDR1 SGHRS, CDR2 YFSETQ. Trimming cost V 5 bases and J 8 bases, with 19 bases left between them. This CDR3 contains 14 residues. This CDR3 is CASSTGTEARGYTF. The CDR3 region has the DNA TGCGCCAGCAGTACCGGGACGGAGGCTAGGGGCTACACCTTC. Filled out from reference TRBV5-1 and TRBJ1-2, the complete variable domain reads KAGVTQTPRYLIKTRGQQVTLSCSPISGHRSVSWYQQTPGQGLQFLFEYFSETQRNKGNFPGRFSGRQFSNSRSEMNVSTLELGDSALYLCASSTGTEARGYTFGSGTRLTVV.

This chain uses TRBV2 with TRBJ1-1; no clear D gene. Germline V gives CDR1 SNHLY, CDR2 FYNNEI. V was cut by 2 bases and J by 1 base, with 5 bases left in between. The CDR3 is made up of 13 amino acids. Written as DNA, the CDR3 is TGTGCCAGCAGTGAATGGGGGAACACTGAAGCTTTCTTT. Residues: CASSEWGNTEAFF.

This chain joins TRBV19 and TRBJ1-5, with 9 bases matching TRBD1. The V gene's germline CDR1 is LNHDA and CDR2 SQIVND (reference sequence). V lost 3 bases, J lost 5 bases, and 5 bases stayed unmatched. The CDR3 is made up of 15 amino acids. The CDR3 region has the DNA TGTGCCAGTAGTATCTGGACAGGGGACGATCAGCCCCAGCATTTT. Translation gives CASSIWTGDDQPQHF. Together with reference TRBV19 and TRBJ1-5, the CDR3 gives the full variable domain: DGGITQSPKYLFRKEGQNVTLSCEQNLNHDAMYWYRQDPGQGLRLIYYSQIVNDFQKGDIAEGYSVSREKKESFPLTVTSAQKNPTAFYLCASSIWTGDDQPQHFGDGTRLSIL.

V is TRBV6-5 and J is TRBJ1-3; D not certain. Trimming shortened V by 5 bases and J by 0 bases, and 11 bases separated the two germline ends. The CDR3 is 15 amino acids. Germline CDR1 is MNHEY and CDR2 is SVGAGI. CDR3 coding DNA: TGTGCCAGCAGTCGAGACCCCTTCTCTGGAAACACCATATATTTT. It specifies CASSRDPFSGNTIYF.

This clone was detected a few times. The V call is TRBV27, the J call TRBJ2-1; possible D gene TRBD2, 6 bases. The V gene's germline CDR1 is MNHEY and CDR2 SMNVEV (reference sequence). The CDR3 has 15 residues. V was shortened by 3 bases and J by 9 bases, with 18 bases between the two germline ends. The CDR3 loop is CASSFFAGLPSEQFF. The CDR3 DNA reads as TGTGCCAGCAGTTTCTTTGCGGGACTCCCTAGTGAGCAGTTCTTC.

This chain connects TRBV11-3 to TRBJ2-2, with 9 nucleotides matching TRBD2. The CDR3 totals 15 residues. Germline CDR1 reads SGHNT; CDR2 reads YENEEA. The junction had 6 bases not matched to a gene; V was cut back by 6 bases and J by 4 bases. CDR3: CASRGGTSSTGELFF. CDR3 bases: TGTGCCAGCAGAGGCGGGACTAGCTCCACCGGGGAGCTGTTTTTT.